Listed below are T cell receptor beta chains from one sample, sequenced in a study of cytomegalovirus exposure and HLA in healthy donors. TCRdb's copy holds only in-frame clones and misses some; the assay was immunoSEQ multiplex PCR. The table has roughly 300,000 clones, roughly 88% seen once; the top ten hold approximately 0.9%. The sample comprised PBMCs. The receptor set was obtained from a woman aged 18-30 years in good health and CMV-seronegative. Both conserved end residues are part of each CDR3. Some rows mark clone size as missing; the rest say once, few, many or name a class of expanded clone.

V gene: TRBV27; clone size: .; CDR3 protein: CASKDTSLNYGYTF
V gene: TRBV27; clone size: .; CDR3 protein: CASSQGAGTQYF
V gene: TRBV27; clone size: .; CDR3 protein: CASTLAGGGSYNEQFF
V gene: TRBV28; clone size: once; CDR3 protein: CASSLPTGTNEKLFF
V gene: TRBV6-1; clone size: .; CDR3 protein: CASYLSGSFEQYF
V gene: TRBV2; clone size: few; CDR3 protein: CASPGTGANTGELFF
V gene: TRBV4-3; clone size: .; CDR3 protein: CASSQGRTVEAFF
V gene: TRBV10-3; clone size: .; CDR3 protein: CAIDPTGDNSPLHF
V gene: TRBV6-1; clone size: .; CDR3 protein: CASIGTRNTEAFF
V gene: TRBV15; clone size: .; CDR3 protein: CATSRAVDRGWTGELFF
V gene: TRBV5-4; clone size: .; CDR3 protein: CASSSPGQGTYEQYF
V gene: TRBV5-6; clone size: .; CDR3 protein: CASSYSPNSPLHF
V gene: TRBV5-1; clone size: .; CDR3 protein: CASSLGGTSGYNEQFF
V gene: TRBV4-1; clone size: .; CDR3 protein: CASSPGASGTFEQYF
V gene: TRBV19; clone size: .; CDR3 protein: CASSIGTTYEQYF
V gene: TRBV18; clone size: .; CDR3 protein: CASSPGQRPGYGANVLTF
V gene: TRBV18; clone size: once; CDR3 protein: CASSSGQGGLNYGYTF
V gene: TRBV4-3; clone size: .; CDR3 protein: CASSQESRVGGYTF
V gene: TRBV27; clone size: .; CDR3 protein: CASSLGEGDAYNEQFF
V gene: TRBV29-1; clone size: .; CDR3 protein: CSVGYSKETQYF
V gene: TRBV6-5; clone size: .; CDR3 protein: CASSLTTEFSPLHF
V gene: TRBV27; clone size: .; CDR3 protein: CASSLGTGAIYEQYF
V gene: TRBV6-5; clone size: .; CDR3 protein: CASSLSYPGQGTGYTF
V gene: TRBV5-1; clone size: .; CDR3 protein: CASSSKTSGSYEQYF
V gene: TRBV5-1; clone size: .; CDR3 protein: CASSLGRNEQFF
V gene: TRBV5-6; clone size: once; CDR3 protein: CASSLVGYQGNSPLHF
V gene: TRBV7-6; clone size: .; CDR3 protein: CASSVDTDTEAFF
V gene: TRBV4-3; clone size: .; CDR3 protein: CASSQETTVTEAFF
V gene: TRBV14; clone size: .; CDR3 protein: CASSLAHAYEQYF
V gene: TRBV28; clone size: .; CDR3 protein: CASSRAGVAGELFF
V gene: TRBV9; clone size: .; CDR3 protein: CASSVGGRPDNEQFF
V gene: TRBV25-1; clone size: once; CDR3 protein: CASSEYPSKAGDGEQYF
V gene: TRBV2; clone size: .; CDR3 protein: CASRQDRYEQYF
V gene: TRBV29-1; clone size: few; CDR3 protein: CSVRTGDTEAFF
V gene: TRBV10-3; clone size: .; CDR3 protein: CAISSGSDTGELFF
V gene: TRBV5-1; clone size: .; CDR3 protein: CASKGQNYGYTF
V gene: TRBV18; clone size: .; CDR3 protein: CASSPPTAGLSSNYGYTF
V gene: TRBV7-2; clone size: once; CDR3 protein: CASSKGGGTGNQPQHF
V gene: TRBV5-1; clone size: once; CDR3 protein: CASSPGGGPYNEQFF
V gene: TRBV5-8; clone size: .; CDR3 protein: CASSLGGGTEAFF
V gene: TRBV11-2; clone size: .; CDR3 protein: CASSLMAGKPHNEQFF
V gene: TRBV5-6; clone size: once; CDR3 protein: CASSLETQLAQRYNEQFF
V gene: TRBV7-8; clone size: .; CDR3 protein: CASSPGGAIEKLFF
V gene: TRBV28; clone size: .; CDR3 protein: CASRISQGARGYTF
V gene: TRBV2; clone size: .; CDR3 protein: CASRAAGAFTRNEQFF
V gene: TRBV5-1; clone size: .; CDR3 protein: CASSPTSGQYNEQFF
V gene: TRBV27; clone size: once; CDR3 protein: CASSFLLRGKSYEQYF
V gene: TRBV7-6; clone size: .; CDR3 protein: CASSLTGFSYEQYF
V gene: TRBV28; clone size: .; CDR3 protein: CASSFPPGHLYNEQFF
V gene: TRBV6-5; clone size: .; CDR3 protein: CASSLGQGSSPLHF
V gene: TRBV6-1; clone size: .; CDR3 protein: CASSELAGQYF
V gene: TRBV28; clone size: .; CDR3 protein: CASSLTRQGAGNIQYF
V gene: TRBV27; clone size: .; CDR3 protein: CASSFRGNQPQHF
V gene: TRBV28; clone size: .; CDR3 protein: CAGSGGLNYGYTF
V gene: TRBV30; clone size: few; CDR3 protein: CAWRKPGNEKLFF
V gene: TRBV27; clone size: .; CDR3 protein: CASSYRYEQYF
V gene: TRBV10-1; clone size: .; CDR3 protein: CASSESGRAYEQYF
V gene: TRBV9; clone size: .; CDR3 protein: CASSVGSGYPYEQYF